The entry that follows covers one T cell receptor beta chain sequence. Its antigen remains unknown. The data originate from a study of T cells after yellow fever vaccination. Study details: Some fractions had low cell numbers, and these were prepared with SMART-Seq v4 Ultra Low Input.

Generation of TCR cDNA used 5'RACE template switching (which added a universal primer site and UMIs). TCRdb independently ran MiXCR on the 5' RACE reads; one entry per CDR3 protein. Here the sample spans approximately 550,000 distinct CDR3 sequences, about 13% being singletons. General study points: Post-booster repertoires again held most primary-vaccination clones (roughly 96% CD4, 88% CD8). Researchers report a weaker secondary response that nonetheless peaked faster, day 5 versus 15.

The sample in question was PBMCs, obtained on the day of the yellow fever booster vaccination. The receptor was isolated from a man aged 25-40 years who received the YFV17D yellow fever vaccine.

Here the CDR3 reads CASSSHLDRGPGELFF. DNA for the CDR3: TGTGCCAGCAGTTCCCATTTGGACAGGGGTCCCGGGGAGCTGTTTTTT. V is TRBV6-9 and J is TRBJ2-2, with 9 nucleotides matching TRBD1. This CDR3 comprises 16 residues. CDR1 is MNHGY and CDR2 is SVAAGI in the germline V gene. V was clipped by 4 bases and J by 6 bases; unmatched bases: 9.